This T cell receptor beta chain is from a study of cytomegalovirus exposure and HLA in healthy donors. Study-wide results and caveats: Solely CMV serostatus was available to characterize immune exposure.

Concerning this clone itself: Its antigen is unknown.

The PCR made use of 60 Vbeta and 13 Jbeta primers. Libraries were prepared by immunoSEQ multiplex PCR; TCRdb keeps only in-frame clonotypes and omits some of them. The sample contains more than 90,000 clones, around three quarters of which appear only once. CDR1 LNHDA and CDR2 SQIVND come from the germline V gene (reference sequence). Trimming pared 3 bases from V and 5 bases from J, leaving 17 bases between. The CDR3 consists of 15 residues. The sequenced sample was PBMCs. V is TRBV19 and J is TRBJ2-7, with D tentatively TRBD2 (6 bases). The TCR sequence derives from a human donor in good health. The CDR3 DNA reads TGTGCCAGTAGTATCGGACTATCCTCTCCCCACGAGCAGTACTTC. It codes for CASSIGLSSPHEQYF.